What follows describes a single T cell receptor beta chain. Its antigen is undetermined. The data were taken from a study of shared clonotypes between healthy human individuals. Overall study findings and caveats: The study found about 4.6% of naive CD4 clonotypes shared across four donors.

Original methodology: Junction-only immunoSEQ data arrived without quality scores, meaning filtering differed. The data were produced by immunoSEQ multiplex PCR, yet TCRdb's version contains in-frame clones alone and is incomplete. D and trimming were read from the DNA, whereas the V and J calls and clone size are those reported in that table. The data show approximately 980,000 clones, 60% to 85% seen once. Trimming stripped 6 bases from V and 10 bases from J, with 19 bases between. The germline gives CDR1 MNHEY, CDR2 SMNVEV (reference sequence). The CDR3 sequence is 15 residues long. The donor population consisted of healthy HIV-negative adults with no recent acute infections or vaccinations.

The receptor's source is a man between 18 and 29 years old in good health. Sequenced input: memory CD4+ T cells sorted from blood. Subset reported: CD45RA-negative fraction. The rearrangement links TRBV27 to TRBJ1-6; D may be TRBD1 (6 bases). CDR3 sequence reads: CASRRSGQQGSPLHF. The CDR3 nucleotides read TGTGCCAGCAGAAGGTCAGGGCAACAGGGATCACCCCTCCACTTT.